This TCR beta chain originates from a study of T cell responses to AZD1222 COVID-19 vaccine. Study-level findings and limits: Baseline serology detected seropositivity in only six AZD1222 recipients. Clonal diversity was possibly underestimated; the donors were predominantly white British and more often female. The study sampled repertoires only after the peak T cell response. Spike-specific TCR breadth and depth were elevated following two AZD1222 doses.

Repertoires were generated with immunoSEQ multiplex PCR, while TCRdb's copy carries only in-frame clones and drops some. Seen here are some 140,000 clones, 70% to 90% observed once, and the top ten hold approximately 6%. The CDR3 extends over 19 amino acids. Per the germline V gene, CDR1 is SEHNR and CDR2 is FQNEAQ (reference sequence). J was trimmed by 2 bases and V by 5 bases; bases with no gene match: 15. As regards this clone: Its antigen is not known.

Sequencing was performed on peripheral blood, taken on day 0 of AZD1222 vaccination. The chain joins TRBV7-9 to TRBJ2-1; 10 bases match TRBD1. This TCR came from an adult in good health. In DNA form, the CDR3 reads TGTGCCAGCAGCACCGACTCGGGACAGGGGAAAGGGCCCTACAATGAGCAGTTCTTC. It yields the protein CASSTDSGQGKGPYNEQFF.